This T cell receptor (beta chain) is drawn from a study of OX40 agonist ivuxolimab in advanced cancers. Overall study: Patients were dosed intravenously with ivuxolimab at 0.01 to 10 mg/kg every 2 weeks.

A word on this clone: As yet, its antigen is unknown.

The junction had 4 bases not matched to a gene; V was cut back by 3 bases and J by 3 bases. CDR1 is MDHEN, CDR2 SYDVKM, per germline. This CDR3 comprises 14 residues. The study's findings and limits: There were also nonresponders showing low normalized T-cell clonal expansion.

Data came from immunoSEQ multiplex PCR; TCRdb stores just in-frame clones and leaves some out. The repertoire holds fewer than 30,000 clones, with 81% as singletons. The genes are TRBV28 and TRBJ2-7; the match to TRBD1 covers 8 bases. The sample consisted of CD4+ or CD8+ T cells sorted from blood, taken in a trial of the OX40 agonist ivuxolimab. The clonotype originates from an adult with an advanced solid tumor such as melanoma, head and neck, liver or kidney cancer. CDR3 coding DNA: TGTGCCAGCAGTTTGACAGGGGATCACTACGAGCAGTACTTC. This sequence encodes CASSLTGDHYEQYF.